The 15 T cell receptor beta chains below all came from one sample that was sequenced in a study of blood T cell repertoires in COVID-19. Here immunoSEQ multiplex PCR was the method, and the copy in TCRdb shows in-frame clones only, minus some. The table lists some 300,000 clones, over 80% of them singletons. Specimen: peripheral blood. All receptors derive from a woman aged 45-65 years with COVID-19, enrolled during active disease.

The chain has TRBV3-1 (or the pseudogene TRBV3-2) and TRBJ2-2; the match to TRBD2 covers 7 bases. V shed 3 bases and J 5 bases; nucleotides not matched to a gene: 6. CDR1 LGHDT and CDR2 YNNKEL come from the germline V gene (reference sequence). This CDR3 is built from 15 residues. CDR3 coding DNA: TGTGCCAGCAGCCAGCACTGGGGGGGAACCGGGGAGCTGTTTTTT. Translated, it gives CASSQHWGGTGELFF.

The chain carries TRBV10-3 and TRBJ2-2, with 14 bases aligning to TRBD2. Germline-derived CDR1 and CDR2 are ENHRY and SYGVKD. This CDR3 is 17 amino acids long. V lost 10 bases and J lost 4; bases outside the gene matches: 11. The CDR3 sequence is CASRLAGGIGGTGELFF. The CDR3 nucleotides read TGTGCCAGCCGACTAGCGGGAGGGATCGGGGGCACCGGGGAGCTGTTTTTT.

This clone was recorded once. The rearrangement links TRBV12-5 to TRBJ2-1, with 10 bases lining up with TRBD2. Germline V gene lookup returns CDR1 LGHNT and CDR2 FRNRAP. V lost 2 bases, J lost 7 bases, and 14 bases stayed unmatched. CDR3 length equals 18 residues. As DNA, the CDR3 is TGTGCTAGTGGTTTGCCCTTTTTAGAAAGCGGGAGGGGTAATGAGCAGTTCTTC. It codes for CASGLPFLESGRGNEQFF. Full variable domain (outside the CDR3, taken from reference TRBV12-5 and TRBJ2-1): DARVTQTPRHKVTEMGQEVTMRCQPILGHNTVFWYRQTMMQGLELLAYFRNRAPLDDSGMPKDRFSAEMPDATLATLKIQPSEPRDSAVYFCASGLPFLESGRGNEQFFGPGTRLTVL.

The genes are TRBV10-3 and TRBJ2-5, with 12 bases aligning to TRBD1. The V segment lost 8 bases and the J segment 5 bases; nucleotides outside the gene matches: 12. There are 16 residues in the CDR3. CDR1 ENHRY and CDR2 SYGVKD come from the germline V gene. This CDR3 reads CAIGAGGTGGLETQYF. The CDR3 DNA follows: TGTGCCATCGGGGCCGGAGGGACAGGGGGCTTGGAGACCCAGTACTTC.

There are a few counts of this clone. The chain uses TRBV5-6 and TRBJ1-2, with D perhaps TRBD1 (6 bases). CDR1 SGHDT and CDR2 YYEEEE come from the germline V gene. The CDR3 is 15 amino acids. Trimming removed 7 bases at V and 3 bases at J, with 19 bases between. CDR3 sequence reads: CASAYVGARDYGYTF. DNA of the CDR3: TGTGCCAGCGCGTACGTGGGGGCCAGGGACTATGGCTACACCTTC.

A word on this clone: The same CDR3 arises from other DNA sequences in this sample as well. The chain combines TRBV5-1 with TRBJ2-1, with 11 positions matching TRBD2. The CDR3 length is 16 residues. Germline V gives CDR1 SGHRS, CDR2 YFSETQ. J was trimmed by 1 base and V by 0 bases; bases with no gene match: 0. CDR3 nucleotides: TGCGCCAGCAGCTTGGGACTAGCGGGATCCTACAATGAGCAGTTCTTC. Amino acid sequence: CASSLGLAGSYNEQFF. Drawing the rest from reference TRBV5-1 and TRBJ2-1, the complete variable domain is KAGVTQTPRYLIKTRGQQVTLSCSPISGHRSVSWYQQTPGQGLQFLFEYFSETQRNKGNFPGRFSGRQFSNSRSEMNVSTLELGDSALYLCASSLGLAGSYNEQFFGPGTRLTVL.

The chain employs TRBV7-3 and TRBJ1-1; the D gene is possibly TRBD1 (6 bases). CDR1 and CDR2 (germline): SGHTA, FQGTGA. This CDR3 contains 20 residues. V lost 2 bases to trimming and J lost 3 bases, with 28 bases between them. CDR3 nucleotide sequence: TGTGCCAGCAGCTTATACCCCCACGAATGGGCACAGGGACGGGACACTGAAGCTTTCTTT. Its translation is CASSLYPHEWAQGRDTEAFF. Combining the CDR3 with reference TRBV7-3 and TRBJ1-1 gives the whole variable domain GAGVSQTPSNKVTEKGKYVELRCDPISGHTALYWYRQSLGQGPEFLIYFQGTGAADDSGLPNDRFFAVRPEGSVSTLKIQRTERGDSAVYLCASSLYPHEWAQGRDTEAFFGQGTRLTVV.

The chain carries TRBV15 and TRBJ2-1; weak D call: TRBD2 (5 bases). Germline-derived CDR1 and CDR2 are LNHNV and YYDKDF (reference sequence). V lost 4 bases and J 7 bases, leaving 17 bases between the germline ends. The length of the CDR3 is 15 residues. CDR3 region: CATSMITRGLNEQFF. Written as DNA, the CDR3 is TGTGCCACCAGCATGATTACTAGAGGTTTGAATGAGCAGTTCTTC.

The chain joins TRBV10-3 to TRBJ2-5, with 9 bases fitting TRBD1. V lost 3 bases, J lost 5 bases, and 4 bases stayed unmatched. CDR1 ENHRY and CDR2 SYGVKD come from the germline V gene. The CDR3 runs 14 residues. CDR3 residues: CAISDPTGGETQYF. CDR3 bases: TGTGCCATCAGTGACCCGACAGGGGGGGAGACCCAGTACTTC.

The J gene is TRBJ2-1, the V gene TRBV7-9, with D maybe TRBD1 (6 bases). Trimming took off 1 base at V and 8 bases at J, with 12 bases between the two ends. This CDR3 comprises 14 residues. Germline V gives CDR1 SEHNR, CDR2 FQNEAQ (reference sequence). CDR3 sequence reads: CASSLDQGIDEQFF. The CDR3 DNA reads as TGTGCCAGCAGCTTAGATCAGGGGATAGATGAGCAGTTCTTC.

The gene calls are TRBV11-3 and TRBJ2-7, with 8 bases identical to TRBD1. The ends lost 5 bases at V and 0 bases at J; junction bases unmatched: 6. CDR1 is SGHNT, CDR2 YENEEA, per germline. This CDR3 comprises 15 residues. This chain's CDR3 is CASSLGQVASYEQYF. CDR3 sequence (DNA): TGTGCCAGCAGCCTGGGACAGGTCGCCTCCTACGAGCAGTACTTC.

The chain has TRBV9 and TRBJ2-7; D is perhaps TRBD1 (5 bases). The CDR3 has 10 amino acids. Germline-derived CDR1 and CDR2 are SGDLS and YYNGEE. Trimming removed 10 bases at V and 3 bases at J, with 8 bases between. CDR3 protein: CAARGYEQYF. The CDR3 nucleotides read TGTGCCGCAAGGGGCTACGAGCAGTACTTC.

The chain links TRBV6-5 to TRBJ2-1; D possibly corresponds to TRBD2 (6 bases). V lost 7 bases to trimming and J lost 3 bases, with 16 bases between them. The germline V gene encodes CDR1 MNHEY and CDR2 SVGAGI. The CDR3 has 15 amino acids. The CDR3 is CASKLVAEIYNEQFF. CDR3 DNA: TGTGCCAGCAAACTAGTAGCGGAAATCTACAATGAGCAGTTCTTC.

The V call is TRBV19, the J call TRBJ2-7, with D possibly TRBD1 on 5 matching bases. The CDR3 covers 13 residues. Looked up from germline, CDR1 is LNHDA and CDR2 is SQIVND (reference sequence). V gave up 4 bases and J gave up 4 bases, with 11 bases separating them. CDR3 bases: TGTGCCAGTAGTAGGGCGCAGGGATACGAGCAGTACTTC. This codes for CASSRAQGYEQYF. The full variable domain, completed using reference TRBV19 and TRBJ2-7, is DGGITQSPKYLFRKEGQNVTLSCEQNLNHDAMYWYRQDPGQGLRLIYYSQIVNDFQKGDIAEGYSVSREKKESFPLTVTSAQKNPTAFYLCASSRAQGYEQYFGPGTRLTVT.

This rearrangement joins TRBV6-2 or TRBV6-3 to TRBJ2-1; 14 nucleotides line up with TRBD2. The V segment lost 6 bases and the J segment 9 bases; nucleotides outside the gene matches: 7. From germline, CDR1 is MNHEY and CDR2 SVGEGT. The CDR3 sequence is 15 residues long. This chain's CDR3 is CASSTTSGRAGEQFF. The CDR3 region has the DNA TGTGCCAGCAGCACGACTAGCGGGAGGGCCGGTGAGCAGTTCTTC.